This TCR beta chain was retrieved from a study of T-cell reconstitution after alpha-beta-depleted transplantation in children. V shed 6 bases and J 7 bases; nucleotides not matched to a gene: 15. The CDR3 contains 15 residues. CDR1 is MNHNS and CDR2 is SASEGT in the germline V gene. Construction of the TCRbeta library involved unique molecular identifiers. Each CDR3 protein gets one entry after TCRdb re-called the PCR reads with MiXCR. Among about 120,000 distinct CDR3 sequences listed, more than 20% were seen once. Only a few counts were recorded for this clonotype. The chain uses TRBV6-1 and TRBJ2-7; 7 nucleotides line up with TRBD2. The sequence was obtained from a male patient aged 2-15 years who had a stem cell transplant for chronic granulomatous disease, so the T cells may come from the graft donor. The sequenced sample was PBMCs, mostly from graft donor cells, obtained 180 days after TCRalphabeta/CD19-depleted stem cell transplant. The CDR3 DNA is TGTGCCAGCAGGCCAAACCTAGCGGCAACTGGGGAGCAGTACTTC. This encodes CASRPNLAATGEQYF.